This T cell receptor beta chain was observed in a study of T cells in Graves' hyperthyroidism and ophthalmopathy. Study conclusions and caveats: Ophthalmopathy, which appeared later, was predicted by the model a median approximately 6.7 months before onset.

This clonotype has ten or more counts. What it binds is unknown. Germline V gene sequence: CDR1 MNHNS, CDR2 SASEGT. The CDR3 length is 15 residues. Germline trimming cut 6 bases from V and 0 bases from J; bases unmatched to any gene: 8. Hyperthyroidism in the patients, aged 18 to 65, was newly diagnosed and under 2 months in duration. Pregnant or lactating patients were excluded, as were those with uncontrolled infection or other autoimmune disease. Amplification of TCR beta CDR3 regions was performed using RNA transcripts as template. A first-round RT-PCR of the TCR CDR3 used the HTBI primer set. TCRdb used MiXCR to reprocess the multiplex PCR reads, holding one entry per CDR3 protein. Here the sample spans more than 500,000 distinct CDR3 sequences, roughly 17% being singletons.

This sequence was found in a woman younger than 45 with Graves' hyperthyroidism. Specimen: blood. The genes are TRBV6-1 and TRBJ2-7, with 7 nucleotides matching TRBD1. The CDR3 region has the DNA TGTGCCAGCAGGCTCAACAGGGGAGTCTCCTACGAGCAGTACTTC. It translates to CASRLNRGVSYEQYF.